This TCR beta chain was obtained from a study of identical twins. A universal primer binding site was introduced by template switching. The final cDNA contained unique molecular identifiers. One entry per CDR3 protein, called by TCRdb with MiXCR from the 5' RACE reads. The top ten hold roughly 3% of the sample, which has 230,000 or so distinct CDR3 sequences, approximately 8.6% seen once. This clonotype has more than one count but fewer than ten. The data also belong to a second study, concerning yellow fever vaccine responses in identical twins.

The sequencing sample was made of CD8+ T cells sorted from blood. This TCR was recovered from a woman aged 18-35 years in good health.

The CDR3 protein is CASSLYPSGPSSYNEQFF. The CDR3 region has the DNA TGTGCCAGCAGTTTATATCCTAGCGGCCCGAGCTCCTACAATGAGCAGTTCTTC. The chain links TRBV27 to TRBJ2-1; TRBD2 matches 7 bases. J gave up 0 bases and V 1 base, and 9 bases lay outside the gene matches. The CDR3 extends over 18 amino acids. CDR1 MNHEY and CDR2 SMNVEV come from the germline V gene (reference sequence).